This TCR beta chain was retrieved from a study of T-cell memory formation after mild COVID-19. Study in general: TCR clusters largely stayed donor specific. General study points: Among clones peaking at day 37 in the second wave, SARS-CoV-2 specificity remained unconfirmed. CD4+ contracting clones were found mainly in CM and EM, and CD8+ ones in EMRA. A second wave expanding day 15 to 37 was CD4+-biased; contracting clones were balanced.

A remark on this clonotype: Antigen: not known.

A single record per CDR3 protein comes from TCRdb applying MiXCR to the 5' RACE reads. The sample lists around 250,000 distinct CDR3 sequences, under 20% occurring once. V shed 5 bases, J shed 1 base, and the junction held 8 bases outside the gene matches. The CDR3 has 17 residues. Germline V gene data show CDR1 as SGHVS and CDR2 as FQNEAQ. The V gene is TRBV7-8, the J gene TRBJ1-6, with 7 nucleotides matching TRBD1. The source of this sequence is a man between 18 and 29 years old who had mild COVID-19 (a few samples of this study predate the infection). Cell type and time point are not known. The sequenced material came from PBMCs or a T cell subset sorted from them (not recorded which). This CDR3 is CASSPRTGGSYNSPLHF. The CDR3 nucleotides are TGTGCCAGCAGCCCGCGGACAGGAGGATCCTATAATTCACCCCTCCACTTT.